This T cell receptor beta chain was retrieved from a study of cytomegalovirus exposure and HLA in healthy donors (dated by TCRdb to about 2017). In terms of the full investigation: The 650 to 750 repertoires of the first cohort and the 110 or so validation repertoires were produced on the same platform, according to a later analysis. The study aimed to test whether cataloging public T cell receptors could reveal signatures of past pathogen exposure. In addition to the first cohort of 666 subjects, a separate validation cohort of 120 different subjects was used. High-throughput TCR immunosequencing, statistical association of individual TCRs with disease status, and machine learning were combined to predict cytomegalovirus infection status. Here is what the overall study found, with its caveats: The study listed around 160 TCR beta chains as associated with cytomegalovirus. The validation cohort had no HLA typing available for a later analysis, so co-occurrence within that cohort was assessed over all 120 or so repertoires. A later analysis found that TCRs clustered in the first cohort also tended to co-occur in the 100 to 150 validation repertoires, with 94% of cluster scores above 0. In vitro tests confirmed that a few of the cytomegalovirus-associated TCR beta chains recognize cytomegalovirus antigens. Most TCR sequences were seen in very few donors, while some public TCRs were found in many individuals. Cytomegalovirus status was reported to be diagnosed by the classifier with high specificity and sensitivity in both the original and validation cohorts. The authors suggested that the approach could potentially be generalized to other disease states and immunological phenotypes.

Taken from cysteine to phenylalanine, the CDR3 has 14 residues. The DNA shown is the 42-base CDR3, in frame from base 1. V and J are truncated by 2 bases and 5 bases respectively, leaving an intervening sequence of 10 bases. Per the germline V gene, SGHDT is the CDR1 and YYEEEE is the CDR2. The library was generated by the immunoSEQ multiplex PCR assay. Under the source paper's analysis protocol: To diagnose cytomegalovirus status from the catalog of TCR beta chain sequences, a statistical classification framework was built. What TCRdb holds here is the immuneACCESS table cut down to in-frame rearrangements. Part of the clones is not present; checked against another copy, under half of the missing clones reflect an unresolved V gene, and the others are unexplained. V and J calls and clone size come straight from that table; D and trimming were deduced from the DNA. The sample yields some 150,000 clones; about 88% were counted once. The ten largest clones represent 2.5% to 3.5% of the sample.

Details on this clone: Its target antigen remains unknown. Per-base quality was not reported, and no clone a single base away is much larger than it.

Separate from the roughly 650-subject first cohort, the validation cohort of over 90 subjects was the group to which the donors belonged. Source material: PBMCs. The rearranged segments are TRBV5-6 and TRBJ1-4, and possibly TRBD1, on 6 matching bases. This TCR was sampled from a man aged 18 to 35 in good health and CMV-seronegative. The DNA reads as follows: TGTGCCAGCAGCTTCGGGACAAAAAATGAAAAACTGTTTTTT. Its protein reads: CASSFGTKNEKLFF.